This TCR beta chain derives from a study of shared clonotypes between healthy human individuals. The CDR3 is made up of 17 amino acids. V shed 2 bases and J 1 base; nucleotides not matched to a gene: 8. Germline V gives CDR1 MGHRA, CDR2 YSYEKL. The assay used deep level. Clones were sequenced by immunoSEQ multiplex PCR, and TCRdb holds only the in-frame ones, with some missing. The sample has roughly 770,000 clones; just over 95% are singletons. The naive CD8 subset, CD45RO-negative cells positively selected for CCR7, excluded terminally differentiated effector memory CD45RA+ cells. The sequenced sample was naive CD8+ T cells sorted from blood. The receptor was derived from a man aged 25 to 40 in good health. The rearrangement links TRBV4-1 to TRBJ2-1; 7 nucleotides align to TRBD1. CDR3 in DNA: TGCGCCAGCAGCCAATTGTCCGGGACAGAATCCTACAATGAGCAGTTCTTC. This codes for CASSQLSGTESYNEQFF.